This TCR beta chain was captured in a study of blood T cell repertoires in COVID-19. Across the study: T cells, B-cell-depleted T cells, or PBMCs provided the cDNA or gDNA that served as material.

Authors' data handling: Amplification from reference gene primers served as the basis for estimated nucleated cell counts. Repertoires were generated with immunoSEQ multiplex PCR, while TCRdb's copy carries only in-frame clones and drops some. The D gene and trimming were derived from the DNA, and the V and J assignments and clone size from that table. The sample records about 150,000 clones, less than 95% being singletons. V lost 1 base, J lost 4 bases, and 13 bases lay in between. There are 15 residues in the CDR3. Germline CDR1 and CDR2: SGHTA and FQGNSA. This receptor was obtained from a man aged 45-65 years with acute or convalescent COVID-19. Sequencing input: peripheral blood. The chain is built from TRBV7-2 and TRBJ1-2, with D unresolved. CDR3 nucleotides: TGTGCCAGCAGCTTAGGGGTGGCAGGAATCTATGGCTACACCTTC. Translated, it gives CASSLGVAGIYGYTF. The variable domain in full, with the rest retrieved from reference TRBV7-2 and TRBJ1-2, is GAGVSQSPSNKVTEKGKDVELRCDPISGHTALYWYRQSLGQGLEFLIYFQGNSAPDKSGLPSDRFSAERTGGSVSTLTIQRTQQEDSAVYLCASSLGVAGIYGYTFGSGTRLTVV.